Presented here are 29 T cell receptor beta chains from one specimen sequenced in a study of identical twins. TCRdb called the 5' RACE reads again in MiXCR, with one record for every CDR3 protein. The sample lists some 1,700,000 distinct CDR3 sequences; about 32% were seen once. What was sequenced was cord blood. The receptors derive from a newborn girl in good health.

The V gene is TRBV25-1, the J gene TRBJ2-1, with a possible D match to TRBD2 (6 bases). The V end was cut by 4 bases, the J end by 9 bases, with 22 bases between. The CDR3 totals 16 residues. Germline-derived CDR1 and CDR2 are MGHDK and SYGVNS. The CDR3 loop reads CASSGGTGSITLEQFF. Written as DNA, the CDR3 is TGTGCCAGCAGTGGCGGGACGGGGAGTATAACGCTTGAGCAGTTCTTC.

The chain joins TRBV29-1 to TRBJ1-4, with D possibly matching TRBD1 (5 bases). CDR1 and CDR2 (germline): SQVTM, ANQGSEA. The CDR3 spans 12 residues. V was trimmed by 4 bases and J by 8 bases, leaving 11 bases between them. CDR3 sequence: CSVGSGREKLFF. The CDR3 DNA reads as TGCAGCGTTGGGTCAGGGCGGGAAAAACTGTTTTTT.

Here the CDR3 DNA reads TGTGCCAGTACACTAAAAGCGGGGGGGCGGCAGTTCTTC. It is translated as CASTLKAGGRQFF. The gene calls are TRBV19 and TRBJ2-1, with 10 nucleotides matching TRBD2. This CDR3 comprises 13 residues. Germline assignment: CDR1 LNHDA and CDR2 SQIVND (reference sequence). Losses at the gene ends were 7 bases for V and 12 bases for J; bases not matched to a gene: 9.

The V call is TRBV20-1, the J call TRBJ1-5, with no clear D. Germline values: CDR1 DFQATT, CDR2 SNEGSKA (reference sequence). Trimming took off 4 bases at V and 0 bases at J, with 10 bases between the two ends. CDR3 length: 14 amino acids. CDR3 coding DNA: TGCAGTGCTAATCCTACCAATAGCAATCAGCCCCAGCATTTT. Residues: CSANPTNSNQPQHF.

This clonotype was observed a few times. J is TRBJ2-1 and V is TRBV11-1, with 8 positions matching TRBD2. This CDR3 is 21 amino acids long. V lost 2 bases, J lost 7 bases, and 25 bases stayed unmatched. Germline V gene sequence: CDR1 SGHAT, CDR2 FQDESV (reference sequence). CDR3 sequence reads: CASSLKVWLAGPGVDGNEQFF. The CDR3 region has the DNA TGTGCCAGCAGCTTAAAAGTATGGCTAGCGGGCCCGGGAGTCGATGGAAATGAGCAGTTCTTC.

V gene TRBV29-1 combines with J gene TRBJ2-4; 8 nucleotides line up with TRBD2. The end of the DNA aligns better with TRBJ2-5, so the J call may be wrong. From germline, CDR1 is SQVTM and CDR2 ANQGSEA. The CDR3 loop spans 14 amino acids. CDR3 region: CSVYYSGEKETQYF. The CDR3 nucleotides read TGCAGCGTCTACTATAGCGGGGAAAAAGAGACCCAGTACTTC.

The chain couples TRBV20-1 to TRBJ1-6; a weak D match, TRBD1 (6 bases). This CDR3 is 13 amino acids long. Germline CDR1 reads DFQATT; CDR2 reads SNEGSKA (reference sequence). The CDR3 here is CRARGRGNSPLHF. DNA for the CDR3: TGCAGGGCTCGAGGCAGGGGAAATTCACCCCTCCACTTT.

A few counts support this clonotype. J is TRBJ2-5 and V is TRBV2, with D perhaps being TRBD1 or TRBD2 (5 bases each). With 5 bases removed from V and 5 bases from J, the gap between germline ends came to 9 bases. The CDR3 is 12 residues long. Looked up from germline, CDR1 is SNHLY and CDR2 is FYNNEI. CDR3 region: CASSRWGETQYF. The CDR3 bases are TGTGCCAGCAGTAGGTGGGGGGAGACCCAGTACTTC. Supplemented by reference TRBV2 and TRBJ2-5, the full variable domain reads EPEVTQTPSHQVTQMGQEVILRCVPISNHLYFYWYRQILGQKVEFLVSFYNNEISEKSEIFDDQFSVERPDGSNFTLKIRSTKLEDSAMYFCASSRWGETQYFGPGTRLLVL.

This clonotype came up a few times. The CDR3 loop is CASSTFDPAGTQYF. The CDR3 region has the DNA TGTGCCAGCAGCACGTTTGATCCAGCGGGTACCCAGTACTTC. The rearrangement links TRBV14 to TRBJ2-5; D may be TRBD2 (6 bases). Germline CDR1 and CDR2: SGHDN and FVKESK. V lost 5 bases to trimming and J lost 8 bases, with 18 bases between them. This CDR3 is 14 amino acids long.

Points on this clonotype: One end of the junction is discordant with germline, which a read error may explain. This chain links TRBV5-1 with TRBJ1-4; TRBD1 matches at 7 bases. Germline-derived CDR1 and CDR2 are SGHRS and YFSETQ. The CDR3 loop spans 12 amino acids. Here the CDR3 DNA reads TGCGCCAGCAGCTGGGACAGTGAAGAACTGTTTTTT. Encoded protein: CASSWDSEELFF.

Only a few counts were recorded for this clonotype. This chain links TRBV20-1 with TRBJ2-7; D is unclear. The CDR3 length is 16 residues. Germline values: CDR1 DFQATT, CDR2 SNEGSKA (reference sequence). V was clipped by 2 bases and J by 6 bases, with 23 bases between them. The CDR3 DNA sequence: TGCAGTGCTAGAAGTACGACGGGCCCCGAACGTCTCGAGCAGTACTTC. It specifies CSARSTTGPERLEQYF.

DNA of the CDR3: TGTGCCAGCAGCTTAGACCACAGGGGTGGAGAGCAGTTCTTC. It specifies CASSLDHRGGEQFF. This sequence joins TRBV11-2 and TRBJ2-1; 7 positions agree with TRBD1. V trimming: 0 bases; J trimming: 10 bases; junction bases outside the gene matches: 6. CDR3 length equals 14 residues. The germline V gene has CDR1 SGHAT and CDR2 FQNNGV.

The rearrangement uses TRBV5-4 and TRBJ2-7; 12 nucleotides agree with TRBD2. The CDR3 runs to 17 residues. The ends lost 4 bases at V and 2 bases at J; junction bases unmatched: 10. Per the germline V gene, CDR1 is SGHNT and CDR2 is YYREEE (reference sequence). CDR3 protein: CASSRRLAGGLAYEQYF. The CDR3 DNA is TGTGCCAGCAGCCGCCGGCTAGCGGGGGGGCTCGCCTACGAGCAGTACTTC.

This clonotype has ten or more counts. The chain has TRBV5-1 and TRBJ2-4; a possible D gene is TRBD1 (5 bases). Trimming removed 0 bases from V and 2 bases from J, with 6 bases in between. CDR1 is SGHRS and CDR2 is YFSETQ in the germline V gene. The length of the CDR3 is 14 residues. The CDR3 is CASSLGQTKNIQYF. The CDR3 DNA reads as TGCGCCAGCAGCTTGGGACAGACCAAAAACATTCAGTACTTC.

The chain combines TRBV3-1 with TRBJ2-4, with TRBD1 matching 7 bases. Near its end, the DNA agrees better with TRBJ2-7, so the J call may be wrong. The CDR3 loop spans 13 amino acids. From germline, CDR1 is LGHDT and CDR2 YNNKEL (reference sequence). The CDR3 DNA follows: TGTGCCAGCAGCCTTTTCCGGGACAGCGAGCAGTACTTC. Encoded protein: CASSLFRDSEQYF.

This sequence joins TRBV28 and TRBJ2-7, with 7 bases identical to TRBD1. Per the germline V gene, CDR1 is MDHEN and CDR2 is SYDVKM. This CDR3 has 15 amino acids. The V and J ends lost 6 bases and 3 bases, in that order; junction bases with no gene match: 11. CDR3 in amino acids: CASSLPRTGIYEQYF. CDR3 bases: TGTGCCAGCAGCCTTCCCCGGACAGGTATCTACGAGCAGTACTTC.

This clonotype has a handful of counts. The V and J genes are TRBV30 and TRBJ1-1; D is uncertain. V lost 4 bases, J lost 0 bases, and 3 bases lay in between. This CDR3 region has 11 residues. The germline gives CDR1 GTSNPN, CDR2 SVGIG (reference sequence). In DNA, the CDR3 is TGTGCCTGGATGGTGAACACTGAAGCTTTCTTT. Protein sequence: CAWMVNTEAFF.

The chain uses TRBV28 and TRBJ2-1; D unresolved. Germline V gene sequence: CDR1 MDHEN, CDR2 SYDVKM. The ends were cut back, 5 bases at V and 6 bases at J, with 20 bases in the middle. The CDR3 contains 16 residues. The CDR3 nucleotides read TGTGCCAGCAGTACCCTCATGGAGACTCAAACCAATGAGCAGTTCTTC. Translating gives CASSTLMETQTNEQFF.

To note about this clonotype: The junction does not match germline at one end; this may be a read error. The chain links TRBV7-8 to TRBJ2-3; tentative D call: TRBD2 (6 bases). Germline V gene lookup returns CDR1 SGHVS and CDR2 FQNEAQ. There are 15 residues in the CDR3. The CDR3 sequence: CDSSLYRGRTDTQYF. The CDR3 bases are TGTGACAGCAGCTTATACCGGGGGAGGACAGATACGCAGTATTTT.

The J gene is TRBJ1-2, the V gene TRBV20-1, with D perhaps TRBD1 (5 bases). Deletions cut 0 bases from V and 4 bases from J, with 6 bases between. Germline V gene data show CDR1 as DFQATT and CDR2 as SNEGSKA (reference sequence). The CDR3 runs to 12 residues. The DNA for the CDR3 is TGCAGTGCTAGAGATACAGGCTATGGCTACACCTTC. Its protein product is CSARDTGYGYTF.

The chain employs TRBV6-1 and TRBJ2-3; maybe TRBD2 (6 bases). The CDR3 has 15 amino acids. V was trimmed by 7 bases and J by 2 bases, leaving 16 bases between them. Per germline, CDR1 MNHNS and CDR2 SASEGT. In DNA form, the CDR3 reads TGTGCCAGCATCTCACCGGGAGACCCCACAGATACGCAGTATTTT. This gives the protein CASISPGDPTDTQYF.

This clonotype has just a few counts. V and J are TRBV20-1 and TRBJ1-2, with D perhaps TRBD1 (6 bases). The length of the CDR3 is 15 residues. The germline V gene encodes CDR1 DFQATT and CDR2 SNEGSKA (reference sequence). The V end lost 3 bases, the J end lost 4 bases, and 18 bases lay between the germline ends. In DNA, the CDR3 is TGCAGTGCTAGGTCCCCACAGGGTGTAGGCTATGGCTACACCTTC. Amino acids: CSARSPQGVGYGYTF.

The table lists this clonotype with a few counts. The gene calls are TRBV19 and TRBJ2-1, with 7 bases aligning to TRBD2. Trimming removed 4 bases from V and 0 bases from J; junction bases left unmatched: 3. In germline, CDR1 is LNHDA, CDR2 SQIVND (reference sequence). CDR3 length: 15 amino acids. CDR3 bases: TGTGCCAGTAGTACGGGACTATCCTCCTACAATGAGCAGTTCTTC. Translating gives CASSTGLSSYNEQFF.

Only a few counts were recorded for this clonotype. J is TRBJ2-1 and V is TRBV5-1; 9 positions agree with TRBD2. The CDR3 spans 13 residues. The V gene's germline CDR1 is SGHRS and CDR2 YFSETQ. The trim removed 7 bases at V and 3 bases at J, leaving 2 bases unmatched. The CDR3 DNA is TGCGCCAGCGCGGGGGGGTACTACAATGAGCAGTTCTTC. It encodes CASAGGYYNEQFF. The full variable domain, in which reference TRBV5-1 and TRBJ2-1 provide the parts outside the CDR3, is KAGVTQTPRYLIKTRGQQVTLSCSPISGHRSVSWYQQTPGQGLQFLFEYFSETQRNKGNFPGRFSGRQFSNSRSEMNVSTLELGDSALYLCASAGGYYNEQFFGPGTRLTVL.

The CDR3 DNA reads as TGTGCCAGCAGTTTCCAGACAGGGGGCGCATACGAGCAGTACTTC. Translated: CASSFQTGGAYEQYF. The V call is TRBV27, the J call TRBJ2-4, with TRBD1 matching 10 bases. Matching the DNA end better, TRBJ2-7 makes the J call doubtful. CDR3 size: 15 residues. The germline V gene encodes CDR1 MNHEY and CDR2 SMNVEV (reference sequence).

This clonotype was detected only a few times. The genes are TRBV20-1 and TRBJ2-4, with 8 bases that match TRBD2. TRBJ2-7 explains the end of the DNA better; the J call may be wrong. Germline V gene data show CDR1 as DFQATT and CDR2 as SNEGSKA (reference sequence). The CDR3 totals 17 residues. CDR3 protein: CSARGGFKREWDYEQYF. CDR3 DNA sequence: TGCAGTGCTAGAGGCGGGTTCAAGCGGGAGTGGGATTACGAGCAGTACTTC.

The table lists this clonotype with many counts. The gene calls are TRBV27 and TRBJ2-6; D unresolved. The CDR3 is made up of 13 amino acids. Germline V gene lookup returns CDR1 MNHEY and CDR2 SMNVEV (reference sequence). V was clipped by 3 bases and J by 4 bases, with 4 bases between them. The CDR3, as DNA: TGTGCCAGCAGTTTGTGGGGGGCCAACGTCCTGACTTTC. It specifies CASSLWGANVLTF.

This sequence joins TRBV12-3 or TRBV12-4 and TRBJ2-5; D may be TRBD2 (6 bases). The CDR3 extends over 14 amino acids. With 4 bases removed from V and 13 bases from J, the gap between germline ends came to 22 bases. CDR3 sequence reads: CASSSPGLPRSPYF. The DNA of the CDR3 is TGTGCCAGCAGTTCCCCGGGACTCCCGCGGTCCCCGTACTTC.

V gene TRBV9 combines with J gene TRBJ2-3, with a tentative D call TRBD2 (6 bases). The CDR3 spans 14 residues. Trimming took 3 bases from V and 8 from J, leaving 16 bases between them. The germline V gene has CDR1 SGDLS and CDR2 YYNGEE. CDR3 sequence (DNA): TGTGCCAGCAGCGCTGGGAGGCTAGCCCCTACGCAGTATTTT. Translated: CASSAGRLAPTQYF.